This TCR beta chain was observed in a study of blood T cell repertoires in COVID-19. Original handling: Amplifying reference gene primers gave estimates of nucleated cell counts. Sequencing was performed with immunoSEQ multiplex PCR; in TCRdb, only in-frame clones are kept and a portion is missing. That table gives V, J and clone size, and the DNA gave D and trimming. Of about 89,000 clones listed, approximately 84% were seen once; the top ten hold 6.3%. From germline, CDR1 is KGHSH and CDR2 LQKENI. The CDR3 has 16 amino acids. The V end lost 3 bases, the J end lost 0 bases, and 11 bases lay between the germline ends.

Sequenced: peripheral blood. This receptor was identified in a man between 65 and 79 years old with COVID-19, enrolled during active disease. The rearrangement links TRBV18 to TRBJ1-4; weak D call: TRBD1 (5 bases). The CDR3 nucleotides are TGTGCCAGCTCACCGCAGGGATCCTCAACTAATGAAAAACTGTTTTTT. As protein: CASSPQGSSTNEKLFF. The entire variable domain, with the rest obtained from reference TRBV18 and TRBJ1-4, is as follows: NAGVMQNPRHLVRRRGQEARLRCSPMKGHSHVYWYRQLPEEGLKFMVYLQKENIIDESGMPKERFSAEFPKEGPSILRIQQVVRGDSAAYFCASSPQGSSTNEKLFFGSGTQLSVL.